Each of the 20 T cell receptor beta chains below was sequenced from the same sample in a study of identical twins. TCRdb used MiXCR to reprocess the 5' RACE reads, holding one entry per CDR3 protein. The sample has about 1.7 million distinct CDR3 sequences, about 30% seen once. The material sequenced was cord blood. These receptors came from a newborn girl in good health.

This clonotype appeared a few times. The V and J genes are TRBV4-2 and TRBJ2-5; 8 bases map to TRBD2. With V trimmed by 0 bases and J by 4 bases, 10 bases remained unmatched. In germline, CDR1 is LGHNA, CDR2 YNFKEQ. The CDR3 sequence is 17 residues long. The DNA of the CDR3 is TGTGCCAGCAGCCAAGATCTAGGACTAGCCTATCGAGAGACCCAGTACTTC. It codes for CASSQDLGLAYRETQYF.

In DNA form, the CDR3 reads TGTGCCAGCAGCTTAGGACGAGGCTCGAGCTCCTACAATGAGCAGTTCTTC. This gives the protein CASSLGRGSSSYNEQFF. This rearrangement joins TRBV7-2 to TRBJ2-1, with D hard to call. V was clipped by 1 base and J by 0 bases, with 13 bases between them. The CDR3 length is 17 residues. Germline values: CDR1 SGHTA, CDR2 FQGNSA.

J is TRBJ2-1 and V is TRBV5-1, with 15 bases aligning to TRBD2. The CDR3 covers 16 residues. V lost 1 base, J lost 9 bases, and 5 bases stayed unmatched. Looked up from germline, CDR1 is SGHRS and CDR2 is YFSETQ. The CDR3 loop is CASSLNGLAGGPEQFF. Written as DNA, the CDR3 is TGCGCCAGCAGCTTGAATGGACTAGCGGGAGGGCCTGAGCAGTTCTTC.

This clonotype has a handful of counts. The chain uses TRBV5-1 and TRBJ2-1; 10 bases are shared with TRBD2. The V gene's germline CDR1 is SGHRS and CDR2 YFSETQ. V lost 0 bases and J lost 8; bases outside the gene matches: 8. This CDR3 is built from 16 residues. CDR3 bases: TGCGCCAGCAGCTTGGCTGAGCGGGAGGGTCCCGATGAGCAGTTCTTC. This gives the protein CASSLAEREGPDEQFF.

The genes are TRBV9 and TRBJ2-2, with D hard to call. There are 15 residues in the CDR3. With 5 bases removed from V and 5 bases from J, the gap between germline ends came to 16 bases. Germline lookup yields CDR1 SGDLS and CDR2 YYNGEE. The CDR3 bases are TGTGCCAGCAGGGAAGATCGAAAAGTAACCGGGGAGCTGTTTTTT. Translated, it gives CASREDRKVTGELFF.

DNA of the CDR3: TGCAGTGCTAGCCACCCTAGTGCCCCAAGGAACATTCAGTACTTC. Amino acids: CSASHPSAPRNIQYF. The V gene is TRBV20-1, the J gene TRBJ2-4; D gene ambiguous. CDR1 is DFQATT and CDR2 is SNEGSKA in the germline V gene (reference sequence). The ends were cut back, 3 bases at V and 7 bases at J, with 19 bases in the middle. The CDR3 contains 15 residues.

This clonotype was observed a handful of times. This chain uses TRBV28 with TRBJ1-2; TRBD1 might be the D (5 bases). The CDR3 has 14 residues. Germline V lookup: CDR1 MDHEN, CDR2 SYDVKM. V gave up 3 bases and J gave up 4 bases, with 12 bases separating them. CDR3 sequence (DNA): TGTGCCAGCAGTTTTGGGGGGGAGACCTATGGCTACACCTTC. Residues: CASSFGGETYGYTF.

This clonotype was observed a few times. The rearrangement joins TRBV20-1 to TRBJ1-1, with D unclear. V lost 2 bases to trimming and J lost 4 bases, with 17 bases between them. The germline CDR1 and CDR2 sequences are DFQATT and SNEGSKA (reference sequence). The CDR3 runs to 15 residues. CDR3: CSARRESGKGTEAFF. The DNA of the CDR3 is TGCAGTGCTAGACGGGAGTCGGGGAAGGGCACTGAAGCTTTCTTT.

CDR3 region: CASSTQGCEQYF. In DNA, the CDR3 is TGTGCCAGCAGTACACAGGGGTGTGAGCAGTACTTC. The rearrangement uses TRBV27 and TRBJ2-5; 7 bases match TRBD1. Germline V lookup: CDR1 MNHEY, CDR2 SMNVEV (reference sequence). The CDR3 length is 12 residues. After removal of 5 bases from V and 11 bases from J, the junction contained 8 bases not matched to a gene.

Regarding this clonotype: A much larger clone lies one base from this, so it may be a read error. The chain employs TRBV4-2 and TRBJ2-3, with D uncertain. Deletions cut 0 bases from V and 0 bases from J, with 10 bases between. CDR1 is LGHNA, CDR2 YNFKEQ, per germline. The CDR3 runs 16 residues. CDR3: CASSQDQCGSTDTQYF. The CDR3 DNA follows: TGTGCCAGCAGCCAAGATCAGTGTGGAAGCACAGATACGCAGTATTTT.

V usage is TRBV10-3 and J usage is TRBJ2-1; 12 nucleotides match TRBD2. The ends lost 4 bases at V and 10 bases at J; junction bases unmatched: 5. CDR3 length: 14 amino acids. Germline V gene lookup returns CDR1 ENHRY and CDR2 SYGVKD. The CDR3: CAISGLAGELEQFF. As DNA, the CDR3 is TGTGCCATCAGTGGACTAGCGGGAGAACTAGAGCAGTTCTTC.

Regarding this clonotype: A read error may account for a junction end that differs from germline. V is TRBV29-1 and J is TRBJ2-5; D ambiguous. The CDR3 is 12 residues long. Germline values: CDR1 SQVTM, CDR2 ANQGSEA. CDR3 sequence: CSFEEVGETQYF. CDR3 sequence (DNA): TGCAGCTTTGAAGAAGTCGGAGAGACCCAGTACTTC.

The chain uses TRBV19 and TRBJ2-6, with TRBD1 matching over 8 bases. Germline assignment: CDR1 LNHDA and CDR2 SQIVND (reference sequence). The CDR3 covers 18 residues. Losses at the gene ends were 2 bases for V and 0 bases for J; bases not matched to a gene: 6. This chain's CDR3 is CASSIWGQDLSGANVLTF. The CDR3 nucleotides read TGTGCCAGTAGTATATGGGGACAGGATCTCTCTGGGGCCAACGTCCTGACTTTC.

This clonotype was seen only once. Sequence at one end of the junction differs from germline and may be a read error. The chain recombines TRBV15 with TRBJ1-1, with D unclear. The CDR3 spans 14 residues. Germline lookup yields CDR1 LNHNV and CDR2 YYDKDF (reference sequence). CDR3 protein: CAASSRVLNTEAFF. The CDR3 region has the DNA TGTGCCGCCAGCTCTCGGGTTTTGAACACTGAAGCTTTCTTT.

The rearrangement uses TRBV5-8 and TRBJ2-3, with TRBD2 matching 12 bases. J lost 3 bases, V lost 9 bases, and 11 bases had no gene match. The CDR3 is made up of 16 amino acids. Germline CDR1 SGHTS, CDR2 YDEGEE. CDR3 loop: CANSLLAGGFTDTQYF. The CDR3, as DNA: TGTGCCAATTCCCTGCTAGCGGGAGGGTTTACAGATACGCAGTATTTT.

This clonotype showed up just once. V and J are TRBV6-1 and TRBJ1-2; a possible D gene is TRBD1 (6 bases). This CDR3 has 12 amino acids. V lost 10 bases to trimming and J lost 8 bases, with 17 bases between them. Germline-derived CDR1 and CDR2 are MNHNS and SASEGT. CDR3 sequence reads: CAKARAGEGYTF. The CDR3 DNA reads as TGTGCCAAAGCTAGGGCAGGGGAGGGCTACACCTTC.

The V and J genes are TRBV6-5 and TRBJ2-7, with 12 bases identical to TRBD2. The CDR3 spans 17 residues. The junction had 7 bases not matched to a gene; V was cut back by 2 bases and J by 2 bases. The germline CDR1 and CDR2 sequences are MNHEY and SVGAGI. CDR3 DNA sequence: TGTGCCAGCAGTTACACCGGACTAGCGGGACATACCTACGAGCAGTACTTC. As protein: CASSYTGLAGHTYEQYF.

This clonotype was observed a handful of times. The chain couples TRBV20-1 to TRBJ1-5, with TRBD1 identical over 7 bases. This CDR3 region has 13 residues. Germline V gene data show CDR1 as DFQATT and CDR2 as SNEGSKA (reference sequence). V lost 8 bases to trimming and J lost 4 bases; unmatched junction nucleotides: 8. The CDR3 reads CSTPGQPNQPQHF. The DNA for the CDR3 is TGCAGTACCCCGGGACAGCCGAATCAGCCCCAGCATTTT.

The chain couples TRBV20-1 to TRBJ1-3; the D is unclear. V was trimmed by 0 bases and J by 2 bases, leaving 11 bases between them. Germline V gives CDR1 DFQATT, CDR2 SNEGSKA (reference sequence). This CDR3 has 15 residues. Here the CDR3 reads CSAREALGAGNTIYF. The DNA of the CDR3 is TGCAGTGCTAGAGAAGCCTTGGGAGCTGGAAACACCATATATTTT.

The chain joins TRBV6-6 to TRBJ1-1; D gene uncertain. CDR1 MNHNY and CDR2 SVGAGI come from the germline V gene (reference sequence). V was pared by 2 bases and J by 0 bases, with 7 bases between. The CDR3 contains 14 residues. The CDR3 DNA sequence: TGTGCCAGCAGTTACGGCAGCGTGAACACTGAAGCTTTCTTT. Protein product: CASSYGSVNTEAFF.